This T cell receptor (beta chain) was recovered during a study of T cell repertoires in cytomegalovirus infection. This clonotype was counted between two and nine times. Its specificity is unknown. Whole-study findings and limits: Public TCR beta family frequency separated CMV-and-HLA carriers, including in an independent cohort. HLA-C-restricted CMV-specific TCR beta clonotypes were dominant in the ex vivo response.

The CDR3 is 15 amino acids. Per germline, CDR1 DFQATT and CDR2 SNEGSKA (reference sequence). V lost 3 bases to trimming and J lost 5 bases, with 19 bases between them. TCRdb re-called the reads with MiXCR, one entry per CDR3 protein. This sample carries 200,000 to 300,000 distinct CDR3 sequences, roughly an eighth of them seen once, and the ten largest clones take about 1.5%. This sequence joins TRBV20-1 and TRBJ2-5; the D call may be TRBD1 or TRBD2 (6 bases each). The sequenced sample was PBMCs. This TCR was sampled from a human donor in good health (CMV status not recorded). Some clones in this sample may be carry-over from other donors' samples. The CDR3, as DNA: TGCAGTGCTAGCGTACCCAGGGGACGGGAGGAGACCCAGTACTTC. Its translation: CSASVPRGREETQYF.